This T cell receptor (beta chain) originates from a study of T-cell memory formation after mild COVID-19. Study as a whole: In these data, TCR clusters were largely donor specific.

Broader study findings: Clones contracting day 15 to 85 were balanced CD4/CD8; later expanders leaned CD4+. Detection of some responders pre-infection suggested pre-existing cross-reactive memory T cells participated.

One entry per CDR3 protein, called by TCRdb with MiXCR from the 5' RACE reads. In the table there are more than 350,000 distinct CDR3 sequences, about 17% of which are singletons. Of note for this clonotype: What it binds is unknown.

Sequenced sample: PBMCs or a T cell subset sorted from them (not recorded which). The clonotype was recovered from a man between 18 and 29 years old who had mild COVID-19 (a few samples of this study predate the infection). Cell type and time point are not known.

The CDR3 nucleotides are TGTGCCAGCAGTTACTCGAGTTTAGGAGTAGTTGGCGAGCAGTACTTC. Residues: CASSYSSLGVVGEQYF. The rearrangement uses TRBV6-5 and TRBJ2-7, with D unclear. The germline V gene has CDR1 MNHEY and CDR2 SVGAGI. Trimming removed 0 bases from V and 6 bases from J, with 18 bases in between. The CDR3 totals 16 residues.